The clone carrying this TCR beta chain was found a few times. Its antigen is still unknown. The data derive from a study of STAT5B mutations in CD4+ large granular lymphocyte leukemia. On the study more broadly: Among healthy donors, a particular HLA allele went with more CDR3 'QG' motifs.

This table comes from immunoSEQ multiplex PCR, and its TCRdb copy is limited to in-frame clones, with some not included. The data contain tens of thousands of clones, roughly 65% of them singletons. Study-wide results and limits: No patients shared main leukemic clonotypes, though about 24% appeared at low frequency elsewhere. Top patient clones used TRBV06 genes more often: 8/27 versus 2/35 in controls. Patient CD4-sorted repertoires looked more clonal than healthy CD4+ repertoires, even without putative leukemic clones.

The V gene's germline CDR1 is KGHSH and CDR2 LQKENI. The CDR3 runs 16 residues. The junction had 9 bases not matched to a gene; V was cut back by 3 bases and J by 2 bases. The receptor's source is a human donor in good health. Sequenced sample: CD4+ T cells from blood buffy coats. The chain couples TRBV18 to TRBJ1-2; 7 positions agree with TRBD1. Written as DNA, the CDR3 is TGTGCCAGCTCACCGGTGCTTCCGGGACAGAACTATGGCTACACCTTC. It translates to CASSPVLPGQNYGYTF.